The 23 T cell receptor beta chains presented below share a single source sample, sequenced in a study of technical replicates of blood from several donors. Some clones are missing from TCRdb's copy, which holds only in-frame ones; the method was immunoSEQ multiplex PCR. Altogether around 72,000 clones are present, 95% to 98% being singletons, with the ten largest covering over 0.2%. The specimen sequenced was T cells isolated from PBMCs. The receptors originated from a human donor in good health.

The V call is TRBV7-3, the J call TRBJ2-1, with D possibly matching TRBD1 (6 bases). Germline V gene sequence: CDR1 SGHTA, CDR2 FQGTGA. CDR3 length: 15 residues. Trimming took 4 bases from V and 3 from J, leaving 13 bases between them. CDR3 coding DNA: TGTGCCAGCAGCTCCGGGACAACTTTCTACAATGAGCAGTTCTTC. It codes for CASSSGTTFYNEQFF.

This clone was found once. The chain links TRBV7-8 to TRBJ1-5, with 9 bases matching TRBD1. V lost 1 base and J lost 7; bases outside the gene matches: 8. This CDR3 has 16 residues. The germline gives CDR1 SGHVS, CDR2 FQNEAQ. This CDR3 is CASSLVGTGNGQPQHF. The CDR3 DNA is TGTGCCAGCAGCTTAGTAGGGACAGGGAATGGACAGCCCCAGCATTTT. The full variable domain, its missing parts supplied by reference TRBV7-8 and TRBJ1-5, is GAGVSQSPRYKVAKRGQDVALRCDPISGHVSLFWYQQALGQGPEFLTYFQNEAQLDKSGLPSDRFFAERPEGSVSTLKIQRTQQEDSAVYLCASSLVGTGNGQPQHFGDGTRLSIL.

The chain couples TRBV7-9 to TRBJ1-4; D is perhaps TRBD1 (6 bases). In germline, CDR1 is SEHNR, CDR2 FQNEAQ (reference sequence). CDR3 size: 18 residues. V lost 4 bases, J lost 6 bases, and 24 bases lay in between. CDR3 DNA sequence: TGTGCCAGCAGCTCCAGCGGGGGGCGCGAGGTTCGGGATGAAAAACTGTTTTTT. This codes for CASSSSGGREVRDEKLFF.

The V and J genes are TRBV29-1 and TRBJ2-3; D remains ambiguous. Germline V gene data show CDR1 as SQVTM and CDR2 as ANQGSEA. This CDR3 has 10 amino acids. Trimming stripped 1 base from V and 9 bases from J, with 5 bases between. The CDR3 nucleotides read TGCAGCGTTGAAGCAACAACGCAGTATTTT. Translated: CSVEATTQYF.

V and J are TRBV6-5 and TRBJ2-5, with a tentative D call TRBD1 (5 bases). Germline CDR1 MNHEY, CDR2 SVGAGI. The CDR3 has 13 amino acids. Trimming removed 5 bases from V and 5 bases from J, with 12 bases in between. The CDR3 nucleotides read TGTGCCAGCAGTCAGACTCGACAGGAGACCCAGTACTTC. This gives the protein CASSQTRQETQYF.

The V call is TRBV6-6, the J call TRBJ2-5; 12 nucleotides match TRBD2. This CDR3 contains 15 residues. Looked up from germline, CDR1 is MNHNY and CDR2 is SVGAGI (reference sequence). The V gene end was trimmed by 7 bases and the J gene end by 2 bases; junction bases not matched to a gene: 5. The CDR3 DNA sequence: TGTGCCAGCACACGACTAGCGGGGGCTCAAGAGACCCAGTACTTC. Its translation is CASTRLAGAQETQYF.

A single count supports this clone. The CDR3 sequence: CASSLDSRNEQFF. CDR3 DNA sequence: TGTGCCAGCAGCTTGGACAGCAGGAATGAGCAGTTCTTC. The chain combines TRBV11-3 with TRBJ2-1, with a weak D call TRBD1 (6 bases). Germline V gives CDR1 SGHNT, CDR2 YENEEA. Trimming removed 3 bases from V and 7 bases from J, with 10 bases in between. This CDR3 spans 13 amino acids. The full variable domain, with the rest looked up from reference TRBV11-3 and TRBJ2-1, is EAGVVQSPRYKIIEKKQPVAFWCNPISGHNTLYWYLQNLGQGPELLIRYENEEAVDDSQLPKDRFSAERLKGVDSTLKIQPAELGDSAVYLCASSLDSRNEQFFGPGTRLTVL.

The chain links TRBV11-2 to TRBJ2-1; no clear D gene. CDR1 is SGHAT and CDR2 is FQNNGV in the germline V gene. Trimming shortened V by 0 bases and J by 0 bases, and 9 bases separated the two germline ends. This CDR3 has 16 residues. The CDR3 sequence is CASSLDSTYSYNEQFF. CDR3 in DNA: TGTGCCAGCAGCTTAGATAGTACTTACTCCTACAATGAGCAGTTCTTC.

This sequence joins TRBV2 and TRBJ2-5; 7 bases match TRBD2. CDR3 length equals 16 residues. The V segment lost 4 bases and the J segment 1 base; nucleotides outside the gene matches: 9. The germline CDR1 and CDR2 sequences are SNHLY and FYNNEI. The CDR3 DNA sequence: TGTGCCAGCAGTGGGGTAGCGGGTAATACCCAAGAGACCCAGTACTTC. As protein: CASSGVAGNTQETQYF.

In nucleotides, the CDR3 is TGTGCCAGCAGCTTGGGCGGGACAGGGCTTTTACGCCAAGATGGCTACACCTTC. Its protein is CASSLGGTGLLRQDGYTF. This rearrangement joins TRBV5-4 to TRBJ1-2; 9 bases are shared with TRBD1. V dropped 0 bases and J dropped 6; count of bases not matched to a gene: 15. The CDR3 runs 18 residues. Germline values: CDR1 SGHNT, CDR2 YYREEE (reference sequence).

The chain combines TRBV9 with TRBJ2-5; 13 positions agree with TRBD2. V lost 3 bases, J lost 4 bases, and 0 bases stayed unmatched. The CDR3 sequence is 14 residues long. Per germline, CDR1 SGDLS and CDR2 YYNGEE. The CDR3 is CASSGTSGGETQYF. The CDR3, as DNA: TGTGCCAGCAGCGGGACTAGCGGGGGAGAGACCCAGTACTTC.

The CDR3 sequence is CAIAIGTDSYEQYF. In DNA, the CDR3 is TGTGCCATCGCTATCGGGACAGACTCCTACGAGCAGTACTTC. The V gene is TRBV10-3, the J gene TRBJ2-7; 7 positions match TRBD1. CDR3 length: 14 amino acids. Unmatched junction bases numbered 7, after V lost 8 bases and J lost 0 bases. Germline values: CDR1 ENHRY, CDR2 SYGVKD.

The J gene is TRBJ2-7, the V gene TRBV29-1, with 11 bases that match TRBD1. The CDR3 is made up of 13 amino acids. The germline V gene has CDR1 SQVTM and CDR2 ANQGSEA. The V segment lost 7 bases and the J segment 2 bases; nucleotides outside the gene matches: 4. CDR3 nucleotide sequence: TGCAGCGGCGGGACAGGGGGGACCTACGAGCAGTACTTC. Its translation: CSGGTGGTYEQYF.

The chain recombines TRBV9 with TRBJ2-7; D remains ambiguous. Germline CDR1 reads SGDLS; CDR2 reads YYNGEE. The CDR3 totals 13 residues. V was clipped by 0 bases and J by 2 bases, with 6 bases between them. The CDR3 DNA follows: TGTGCCAGCAGCGTAGAATCCACCTACGAGCAGTACTTC. It translates to CASSVESTYEQYF.

This sequence joins TRBV11-1 and TRBJ1-4; D is uncertain. The CDR3 loop spans 14 amino acids. Looked up from germline, CDR1 is SGHAT and CDR2 is FQDESV (reference sequence). V lost 1 base, J lost 8 bases, and 11 bases lay in between. Here the CDR3 reads CASSLVMGEEKLFF. The CDR3 bases are TGTGCCAGCAGCTTAGTCATGGGAGAGGAAAAACTGTTTTTT.

V usage is TRBV5-4 and J usage is TRBJ2-1; 7 bases fit TRBD1. CDR3 size: 16 residues. J was trimmed by 2 bases and V by 6 bases; bases with no gene match: 11. Germline V gives CDR1 SGHNT, CDR2 YYREEE (reference sequence). The CDR3 DNA reads as TGTGCCAGCACCCTCCGGGACAGAGGTACCTACAATGAGCAGTTCTTC. Translated, it gives CASTLRDRGTYNEQFF.

This chain uses TRBV4-1 with TRBJ1-3; TRBD1 is a possible D gene (6 bases). The V gene's germline CDR1 is MGHRA and CDR2 YSYEKL. Trimming cost V 1 base and J 4 bases, with 14 bases left between them. The CDR3 runs 16 residues. The CDR3, as DNA: TGCGCCAGCAGCCAAGTAACCCCGGGGACAGGAAACACCATATATTTT. Translation: CASSQVTPGTGNTIYF.

V and J are TRBV10-3 and TRBJ1-1, with TRBD1 matching over 7 bases. Germline CDR1 and CDR2: ENHRY and SYGVKD. The V gene end was trimmed by 6 bases and the J gene end by 4 bases; junction bases not matched to a gene: 11. The CDR3 totals 15 residues. The CDR3 reads CAIRGTEGAGTEAFF. The CDR3 DNA follows: TGTGCCATCAGGGGTACGGAGGGGGCGGGCACTGAAGCTTTCTTT.

The rearrangement uses TRBV15 and TRBJ1-1, with a weak D call TRBD1 (5 bases). The CDR3 is 12 amino acids. Germline lookup yields CDR1 LNHNV and CDR2 YYDKDF (reference sequence). Trimming shortened V by 5 bases and J by 3 bases, and 7 bases separated the two germline ends. The CDR3 DNA follows: TGTGCCACCAGCTCAGGGTACACTGAAGCTTTCTTT. Amino acid sequence: CATSSGYTEAFF.

The chain carries TRBV7-7 and TRBJ2-2; 7 bases match TRBD2. The germline gives CDR1 SSHAT, CDR2 FNYEAQ (reference sequence). There are 13 residues in the CDR3. Trimming at V came to 11 bases and at J to 6 bases, leaving 9 bases not matched to a gene. CDR3 amino acids: CALTSVYAGELFF. The CDR3 coding sequence is TGTGCCTTAACTAGCGTCTATGCCGGGGAGCTGTTTTTT.

V is TRBV28 and J is TRBJ2-7; 7 bases match TRBD1. Trimming at V came to 9 bases and at J to 2 bases, leaving 10 bases not matched to a gene. The CDR3 spans 14 residues. Germline values: CDR1 MDHEN, CDR2 SYDVKM. CDR3 residues: CASSRQGGAYEQYF. In DNA form, the CDR3 reads TGTGCCAGTAGTAGACAGGGCGGCGCCTACGAGCAGTACTTC. The variable domain in full, with the rest retrieved from reference TRBV28 and TRBJ2-7, is DVKVTQSSRYLVKRTGEKVFLECVQDMDHENMFWYRQDPGLGLRLIYFSYDVKMKEKGDIPEGYSVSREKKERFSLILESASTNQTSMYLCASSRQGGAYEQYFGPGTRLTVT.

The chain combines TRBV27 with TRBJ1-2; 7 bases are a match to TRBD1. Germline lookup yields CDR1 MNHEY and CDR2 SMNVEV (reference sequence). The length of the CDR3 is 14 residues. Trimming removed 6 bases from V and 0 bases from J; junction bases left unmatched: 4. CDR3 nucleotide sequence: TGTGCCAGCAGCCACGGGACAGCTAACTATGGCTACACCTTC. The encoded protein is CASSHGTANYGYTF.

The table lists this clone with a count of one. The chain combines TRBV6-1 with TRBJ2-2; tentatively, D is TRBD1 (6 bases). Trimming removed 6 bases from V and 7 bases from J, with 18 bases in between. The CDR3 totals 15 residues. Germline V lookup: CDR1 MNHNS, CDR2 SASEGT. Written as DNA, the CDR3 is TGTGCCAGCAGGCGTGGCTGGGGGCAAGGCGGGGAGCTGTTTTTT. This gives the protein CASRRGWGQGGELFF.